The source of this TCR beta chain is a study of ipilimumab plus nivolumab after autologous stem cell transplantation. Study at large: Myeloma cases were transplant-naive high-risk or relapsed within 3 years post first autologous transplant.

Only in-frame clones appear in the TCRdb table, and some are missing; sequencing was by immunoSEQ multiplex PCR. The sample has over 35,000 clones, 92% seen once. Germline CDR1 MNHEY, CDR2 SVGAGI. This CDR3 spans 15 amino acids. J gave up 2 bases and V 6 bases, and 10 bases lay outside the gene matches. The sequences come from PBMCs, collected in a trial of ipilimumab plus nivolumab as post-transplant consolidation. V gene TRBV6-5 combines with J gene TRBJ2-7, with 7 bases identical to TRBD1. The clonotype originates from a male donor with multiple myeloma. The CDR3 nucleotides read TGTGCCAGCAGCCCCGGGACAGACTTCACCTACGAGCAGTACTTC. Translation gives CASSPGTDFTYEQYF.